The 13 T cell receptor beta chains listed next were all sequenced from one sample in a study of shared clonotypes between healthy human individuals. The data were produced by immunoSEQ multiplex PCR, yet TCRdb's version contains in-frame clones alone and is incomplete. The table lists about 980,000 clones, approximately 80% of them singletons. Sequencing was performed on memory CD4+ T cells sorted from blood. Subset meaning: CD45RA-negative fraction. Receptors were obtained from a man in his late teens or twenties in good health.

The J gene is TRBJ2-7, the V gene TRBV7-9, with no clear D. Germline V lookup: CDR1 SEHNR, CDR2 FQNEAQ (reference sequence). This CDR3 comprises 13 residues. V was pared by 5 bases and J by 3 bases, with 11 bases between. In DNA, the CDR3 is TGTGCCAGCAGCCTGCCCCCGAACTACGAGCAGTACTTC. Translation gives CASSLPPNYEQYF.

The gene calls are TRBV9 and TRBJ1-5, with 7 bases that match TRBD1. V lost 1 base and J lost 0; bases outside the gene matches: 4. Germline lookup yields CDR1 SGDLS and CDR2 YYNGEE. CDR3 length: 16 residues. The chain's CDR3 is CASSVRTGDSNQPQHF. CDR3 in DNA: TGTGCCAGCAGCGTAAGGACAGGCGATAGCAATCAGCCCCAGCATTTT.

V gene TRBV7-2 combines with J gene TRBJ2-3, with 8 positions matching TRBD1. CDR1 is SGHTA and CDR2 is FQGNSA in the germline V gene. V gave up 5 bases and J gave up 6 bases; unmatched junction bases: 7. The CDR3 is made up of 14 amino acids. CDR3 in amino acids: CASSPLDRGDTQYF. The CDR3 DNA follows: TGTGCCAGCAGCCCCCTCGACAGGGGCGATACGCAGTATTTT.

The chain uses TRBV10-3 and TRBJ2-3, with TRBD1 as a possible D gene (6 bases). CDR1 and CDR2 from the germline V gene are ENHRY and SYGVKD. V was pared by 0 bases and J by 4 bases, with 8 bases between. The length of the CDR3 is 14 residues. This CDR3 reads CAISESGAPDTQYF. The CDR3 DNA follows: TGTGCCATCAGTGAGTCGGGGGCCCCAGATACGCAGTATTTT.

J is TRBJ2-1 and V is TRBV30, with no clear D. This CDR3 region has 11 residues. In germline, CDR1 is GTSNPN, CDR2 SVGIG (reference sequence). Here the CDR3 DNA reads TGTTCGGGCGGCTCCTACAATGAGCAGTTCTTC. Protein sequence: CSGGSYNEQFF.

The chain couples TRBV4-1 to TRBJ2-1; 9 bases agree with TRBD2. Trimming took 0 bases from V and 4 from J; bases not matched to a gene: 4. This CDR3 spans 16 amino acids. CDR1 is MGHRA and CDR2 is YSYEKL in the germline V gene. CDR3 amino acids: CASSQDWSGGYNEQFF. CDR3 in DNA: TGCGCCAGCAGCCAAGATTGGAGCGGGGGGTACAATGAGCAGTTCTTC.

Note on this clone: Different DNA sequences within this sample yield the same CDR3. The CDR3 bases are TGTGCCAGTGGGAGCGAGCAGTACTTC. Amino acid sequence: CASGSEQYF. The chain couples TRBV6-6 to TRBJ2-7, with D possibly being TRBD2 (5 bases). Trimming removed 9 bases from V and 6 bases from J, with 6 bases in between. The CDR3 runs to 9 residues. The germline CDR1 and CDR2 sequences are MNHNY and SVGAGI (reference sequence).

The J gene is TRBJ2-2, the V gene TRBV27; D remains unclear. With 5 bases removed from V and 9 bases from J, the gap between germline ends came to 22 bases. Germline CDR1 MNHEY, CDR2 SMNVEV (reference sequence). This CDR3 has 16 amino acids. The CDR3 here is CASSSWGRAYSRELFF. The CDR3 nucleotides are TGTGCCAGCAGTAGTTGGGGAAGAGCATATAGCAGGGAGCTGTTTTTT.

The CDR3 region is CASGPGSGANVLTF. The CDR3, as DNA: TGTGCCAGCGGACCAGGCTCTGGGGCCAACGTCCTGACTTTC. The genes are TRBV7-6 and TRBJ2-6; unclear D gene. This CDR3 is built from 14 residues. V lost 8 bases, J lost 0 bases, and 8 bases lay in between. Germline CDR1 is SGHVS and CDR2 is FNYEAQ.

The rearrangement uses TRBV10-3 and TRBJ2-3, with D possibly being TRBD2 (6 bases). CDR1 is ENHRY and CDR2 is SYGVKD in the germline V gene. The CDR3 has 14 amino acids. Trimming took off 5 bases at V and 3 bases at J, with 12 bases between the two ends. The CDR3, as DNA: TGTGCCATCAGTACTAGCAGGTGGACAGATACGCAGTATTTT. It yields the protein CAISTSRWTDTQYF.

This chain uses TRBV9 with TRBJ2-2; D is unclear. Deletions cut 0 bases from V and 2 bases from J, with 14 bases between. Germline V gene lookup returns CDR1 SGDLS and CDR2 YYNGEE. This CDR3 comprises 17 residues. The CDR3 loop reads CASSVEWAKGNTGELFF. CDR3 in DNA: TGTGCCAGCAGCGTAGAATGGGCGAAAGGAAACACCGGGGAGCTGTTTTTT.

This chain links TRBV6-6 with TRBJ1-2; D is undetermined. This CDR3 is built from 13 residues. Germline lookup yields CDR1 MNHNY and CDR2 SVGAGI (reference sequence). V shed 6 bases and J shed 0 bases, with 8 bases lying between them. The CDR3 sequence is CASRNSANYGYTF. DNA for the CDR3: TGTGCCAGCAGGAATTCGGCTAACTATGGCTACACCTTC.

The V gene is TRBV18, the J gene TRBJ2-7, with D possibly matching TRBD1 (5 bases). The germline gives CDR1 KGHSH, CDR2 LQKENI. Trimming took off 4 bases at V and 0 bases at J, with 16 bases between the two ends. The CDR3 is made up of 16 amino acids. CDR3 sequence (DNA): TGTGCCAGCTCACTGCAACAGGTATCGAGCTCCTACGAGCAGTACTTC. This encodes CASSLQQVSSSYEQYF.